This T cell receptor (beta chain) was profiled in a study of cytomegalovirus exposure and HLA in healthy donors. Study conclusions and caveats: An analysis done earlier found most TCR beta V segments productive about 90% or about 30% of the time. It was about 180 TCR beta chains that were listed as cytomegalovirus-associated.

PCR amplification relied on 60 Vbeta primers (plus 13 Jbeta primers). The method was immunoSEQ multiplex PCR; TCRdb's version includes in-frame clones alone and lacks a portion of them. The sample has about 150,000 clones, around 84% seen once; the top ten hold about 2.5%. Worth noting for this clone: The antigen is not known.

The germline CDR1 and CDR2 sequences are SGHTA and FQGNSA. Trimming removed 4 bases at V and 6 bases at J, with 18 bases between. The CDR3 has 15 residues. The origin of this receptor is a man aged 25-45 years in good health and CMV-seropositive. The sequencing input was PBMCs. This chain uses TRBV7-2 with TRBJ1-2; TRBD1 is a possible D gene (6 bases). The CDR3 nucleotides read TGTGCCAGCAGCTCCTACAGGGTCGGCAGCGATGGCTACACCTTC. It is translated as CASSSYRVGSDGYTF.